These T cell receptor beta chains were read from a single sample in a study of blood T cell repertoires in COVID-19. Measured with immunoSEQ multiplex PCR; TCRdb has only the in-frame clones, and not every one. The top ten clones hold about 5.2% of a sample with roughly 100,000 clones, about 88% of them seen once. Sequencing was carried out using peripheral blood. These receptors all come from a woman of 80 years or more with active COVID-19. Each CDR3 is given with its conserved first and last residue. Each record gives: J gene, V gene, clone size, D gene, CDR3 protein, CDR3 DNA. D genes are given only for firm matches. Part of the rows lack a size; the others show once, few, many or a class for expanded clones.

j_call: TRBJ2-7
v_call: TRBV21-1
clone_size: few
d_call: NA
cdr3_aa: CASSKLRDRISYEQYF
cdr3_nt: TGTGCCAGCAGCAAGCTCCGGGACAGGATCTCCTACGAGCAGTACTTC

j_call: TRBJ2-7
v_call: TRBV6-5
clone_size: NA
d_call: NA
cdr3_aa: CASTRSNGYEQYF
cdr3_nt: TGTGCCAGCACGAGGTCCAATGGCTACGAGCAGTACTTC

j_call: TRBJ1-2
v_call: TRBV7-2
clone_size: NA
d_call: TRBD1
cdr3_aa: CASSLMTGGGYGYTF
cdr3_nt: TGTGCCAGCAGTCTTATGACAGGGGGAGGCTATGGCTACACCTTC

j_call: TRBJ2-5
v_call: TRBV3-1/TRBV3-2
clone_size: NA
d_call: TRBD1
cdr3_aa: CASSQAGQGRETQYF
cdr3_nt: TGTGCCAGCAGCCAAGCGGGACAGGGGAGAGAGACCCAGTACTTC

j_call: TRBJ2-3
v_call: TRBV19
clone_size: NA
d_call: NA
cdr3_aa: CASRQLSVDTQYF
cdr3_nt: TGTGCCAGTAGACAGCTTAGCGTGGATACGCAGTATTTT

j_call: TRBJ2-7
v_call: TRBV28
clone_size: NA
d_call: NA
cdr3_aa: CASRGSYEQYF
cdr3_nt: TGTGCCAGCCGAGGGTCCTACGAGCAGTACTTC

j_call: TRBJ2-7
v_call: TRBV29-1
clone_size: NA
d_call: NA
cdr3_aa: CSVAKGDEQYF
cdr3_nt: TGCAGCGTTGCCAAGGGGGACGAGCAGTACTTC

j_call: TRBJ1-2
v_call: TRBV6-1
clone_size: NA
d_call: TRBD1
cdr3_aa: CASSEARGRGHRGYTF
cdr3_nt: TGTGCCAGCAGTGAAGCGCGGGGCAGGGGGCATCGCGGCTACACCTTC

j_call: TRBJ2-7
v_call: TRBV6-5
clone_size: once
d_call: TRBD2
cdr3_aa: CASSRGLAGAHEQYF
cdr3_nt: TGTGCCAGCAGTCGAGGACTAGCGGGAGCGCATGAGCAGTACTTC

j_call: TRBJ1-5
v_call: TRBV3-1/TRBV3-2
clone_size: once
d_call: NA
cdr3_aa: CASSQDRGNQPQHF
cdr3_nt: TGTGCCAGCAGCCAAGACAGGGGAAATCAGCCCCAGCATTTT

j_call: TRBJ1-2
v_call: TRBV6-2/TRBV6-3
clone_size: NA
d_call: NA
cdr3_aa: CASSGQGTGGYTF
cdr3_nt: TGTGCCAGCAGTGGCCAGGGCACCGGTGGCTACACCTTC

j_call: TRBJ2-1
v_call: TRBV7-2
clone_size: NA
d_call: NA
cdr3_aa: CASSFGTANNEQFF
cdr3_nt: TGTGCCAGCAGCTTCGGAACAGCAAACAATGAGCAGTTCTTC

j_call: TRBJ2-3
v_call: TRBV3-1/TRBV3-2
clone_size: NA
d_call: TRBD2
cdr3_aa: CASSLRLARSTDTQYF
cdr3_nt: TGTGCCAGCAGCCTTAGACTAGCACGGAGCACAGATACGCAGTATTTT

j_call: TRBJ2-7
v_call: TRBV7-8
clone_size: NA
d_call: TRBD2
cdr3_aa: CASRDVYFSGRSSYEQYF
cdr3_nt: TGTGCCAGTAGGGACGTATATTTTAGCGGGAGGAGCTCCTACGAGCAGTACTTC

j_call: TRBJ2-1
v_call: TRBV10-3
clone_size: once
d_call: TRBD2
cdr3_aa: CAISMDGLAGGREQFF
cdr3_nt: TGTGCCATCAGTATGGACGGACTAGCGGGAGGAAGGGAGCAGTTCTTC

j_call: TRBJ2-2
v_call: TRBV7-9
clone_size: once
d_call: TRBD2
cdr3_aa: CASSLAGGRPGELFF
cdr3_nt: TGTGCCAGCAGCTTAGCGGGAGGGCGTCCCGGGGAGCTGTTTTTT

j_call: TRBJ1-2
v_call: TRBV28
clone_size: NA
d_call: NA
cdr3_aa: CASSSPDTLNGYTF
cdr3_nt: TGTGCCAGCAGTTCCCCGGACACCCTGAATGGCTACACCTTC

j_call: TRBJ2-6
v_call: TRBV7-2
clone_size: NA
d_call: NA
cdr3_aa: CASSLGGLLSGANVLTF
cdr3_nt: TGTGCCAGCAGCTTGGGGGGACTCCTCTCTGGGGCCAACGTCCTGACTTTC

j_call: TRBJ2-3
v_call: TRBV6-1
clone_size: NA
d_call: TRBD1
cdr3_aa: CASSGAGQGAPDTQYF
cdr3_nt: TGTGCCAGCAGTGGAGCGGGACAGGGGGCGCCAGATACGCAGTATTTT

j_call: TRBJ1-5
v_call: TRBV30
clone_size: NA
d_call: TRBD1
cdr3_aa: CARGQGARQPQHF
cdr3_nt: TGTGCCCGGGGACAGGGGGCACGTCAGCCCCAGCATTTT

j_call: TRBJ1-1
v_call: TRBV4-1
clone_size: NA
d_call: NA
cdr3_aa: CASSHEALNTEAFF
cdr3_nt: TGCGCCAGCAGCCATGAGGCCCTGAACACTGAAGCTTTCTTT

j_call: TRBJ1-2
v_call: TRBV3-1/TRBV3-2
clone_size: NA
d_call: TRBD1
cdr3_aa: CASSQDLQGAPGYTF
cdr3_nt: TGTGCCAGCAGCCAAGATTTGCAGGGGGCACCGGGCTACACCTTC

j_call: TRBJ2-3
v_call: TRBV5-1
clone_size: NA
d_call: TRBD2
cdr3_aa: CASSSSGRGDTQYF
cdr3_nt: TGCGCCAGCAGCTCAAGCGGGAGGGGAGATACGCAGTATTTT

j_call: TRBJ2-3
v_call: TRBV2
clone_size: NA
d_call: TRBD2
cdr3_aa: CASNPSGSRDTQYF
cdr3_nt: TGTGCCAGCAACCCTAGCGGGAGTAGAGATACGCAGTATTTT

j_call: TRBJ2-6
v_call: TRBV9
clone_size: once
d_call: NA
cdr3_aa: CASSRRASGANVLTF
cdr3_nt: TGTGCCAGTAGTCGGAGGGCTTCTGGGGCCAACGTCCTGACTTTC

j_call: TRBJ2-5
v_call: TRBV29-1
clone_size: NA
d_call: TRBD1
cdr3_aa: CSVWGFGRGNQETQYF
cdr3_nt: TGCAGCGTTTGGGGGTTTGGCAGGGGGAATCAAGAGACCCAGTACTTC

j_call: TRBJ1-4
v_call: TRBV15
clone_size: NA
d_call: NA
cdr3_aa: CATSRDPGDNEKLFF
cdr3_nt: TGTGCCACCAGCAGAGACCCGGGGGATAATGAAAAACTGTTTTTT

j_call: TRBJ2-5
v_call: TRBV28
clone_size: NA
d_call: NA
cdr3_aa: CASSPLQGLAVGGETQYF
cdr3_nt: TGTGCCAGCAGTCCACTACAGGGTCTAGCGGTCGGTGGAGAGACCCAGTACTTC

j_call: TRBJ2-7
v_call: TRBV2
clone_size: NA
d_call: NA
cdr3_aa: CASSDSRGRYEQYF
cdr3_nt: TGTGCCAGCAGTGACTCGCGGGGCCGATACGAGCAGTACTTC

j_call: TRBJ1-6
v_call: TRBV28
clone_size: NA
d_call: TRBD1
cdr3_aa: CASRTDRAIVGNSPLHF
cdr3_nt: TGTGCCAGCAGGACCGACAGGGCGATAGTCGGAAATTCACCCCTCCACTTT

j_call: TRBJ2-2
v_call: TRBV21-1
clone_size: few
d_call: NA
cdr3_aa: CASLLVGGGGELFF
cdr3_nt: TGTGCCAGCTTACTTGTTGGGGGCGGCGGGGAGCTGTTTTTT

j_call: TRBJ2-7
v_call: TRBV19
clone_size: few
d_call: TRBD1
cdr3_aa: CASSLVGQGVVQYF
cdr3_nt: TGTGCCAGTTCCCTGGTCGGACAGGGGGTAGTGCAGTACTTC

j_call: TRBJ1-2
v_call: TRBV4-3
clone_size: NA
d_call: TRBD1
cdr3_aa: CASSQDGTGALVYGYTF
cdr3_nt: TGCGCCAGCAGCCAAGATGGGACAGGGGCCCTCGTCTATGGCTACACCTTC

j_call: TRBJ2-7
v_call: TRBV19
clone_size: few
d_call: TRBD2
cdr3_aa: CASSSGTSGRPPYEQYF
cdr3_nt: TGTGCCAGTAGTTCAGGGACTAGCGGGAGACCACCTTACGAGCAGTACTTC

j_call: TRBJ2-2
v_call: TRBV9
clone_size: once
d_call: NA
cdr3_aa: CASSVDADTGELFF
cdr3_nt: TGTGCCAGCAGCGTAGACGCGGACACCGGGGAGCTGTTTTTT

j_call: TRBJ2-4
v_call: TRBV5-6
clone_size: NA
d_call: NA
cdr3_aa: CASSHWGLRNIQYF
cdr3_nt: TGTGCCAGCAGCCATTGGGGGCTACGAAACATTCAGTACTTC

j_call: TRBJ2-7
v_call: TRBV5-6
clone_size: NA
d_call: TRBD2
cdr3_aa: CASSAGTSGSYEQYF
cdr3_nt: TGTGCCAGCAGCGCCGGGACTAGCGGATCCTACGAGCAGTACTTC

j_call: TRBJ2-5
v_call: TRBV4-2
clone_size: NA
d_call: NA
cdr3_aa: CASSQVAAGQETQYF
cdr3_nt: TGTGCCAGCAGCCAAGTAGCGGCGGGGCAAGAGACCCAGTACTTC

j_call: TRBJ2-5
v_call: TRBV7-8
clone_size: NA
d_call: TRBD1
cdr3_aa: CASSTGTGRETQYF
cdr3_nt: TGTGCCAGCAGCACCGGGACAGGGAGGGAGACCCAGTACTTC

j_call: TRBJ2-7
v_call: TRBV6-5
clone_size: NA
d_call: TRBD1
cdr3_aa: CASSSGQGRSEQYF
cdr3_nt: TGTGCCAGCAGTTCCGGACAGGGGAGGTCTGAGCAGTACTTC

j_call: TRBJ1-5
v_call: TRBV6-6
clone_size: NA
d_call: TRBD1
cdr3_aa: CASSLTGDSNQPQHF
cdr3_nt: TGTGCCAGCAGCCTGACAGGGGATAGCAATCAGCCCCAGCATTTT

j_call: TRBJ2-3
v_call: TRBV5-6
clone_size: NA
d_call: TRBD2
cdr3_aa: CASSATLAGITDTQYF
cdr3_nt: TGTGCCAGCAGCGCTACACTAGCGGGGATCACAGATACGCAGTATTTT

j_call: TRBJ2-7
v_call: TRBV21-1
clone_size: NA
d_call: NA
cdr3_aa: CASSKAPTGRPHYEQYF
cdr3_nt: TGTGCCAGCAGCAAAGCCCCGACAGGGCGCCCCCACTACGAGCAGTACTTC

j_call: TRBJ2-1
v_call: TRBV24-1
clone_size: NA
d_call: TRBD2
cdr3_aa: CATRTSGRGNEQFF
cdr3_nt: TGTGCCACCAGAACTAGCGGGAGGGGAAATGAGCAGTTCTTC

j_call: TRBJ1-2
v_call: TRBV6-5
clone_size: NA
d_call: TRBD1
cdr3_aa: CASSSQGVGGYTF
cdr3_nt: TGTGCCAGCAGTTCTCAGGGGGTAGGGGGCTACACCTTC

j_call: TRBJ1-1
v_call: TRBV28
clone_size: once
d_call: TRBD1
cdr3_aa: CASRQGAGYTEAFF
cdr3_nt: TGTGCCAGCAGGCAGGGGGCTGGGTACACTGAAGCTTTCTTT